Sequencing of this T cell receptor (beta chain) was carried out in a study of shared clonotypes between healthy human individuals. Study-level results: The study found roughly 5% of naive CD4 clonotypes shared across several donors.

This CDR3 contains 14 residues. Trimming removed 1 base at V and 5 bases at J, with 11 bases between. CDR1 and CDR2 (germline): KGHSH, LQKENI. The repertoire was sequenced with immunoSEQ multiplex PCR; TCRdb's copy has only in-frame clones and lacks some. The table shows over a million clones, with around 76% occurring only once. About this clone itself: The antigen remains unidentified.

This chain connects TRBV18 to TRBJ2-5; D call uncertain. The TCR sequence derives from a man in his late teens or twenties in good health. The source material was memory CD4+ T cells sorted from blood. Subset specified: CD45RA-negative fraction. The CDR3 sequence is CASSPQLGGETQYF. The CDR3, as DNA: TGTGCCAGCTCACCACAGCTAGGTGGCGAGACCCAGTACTTC.